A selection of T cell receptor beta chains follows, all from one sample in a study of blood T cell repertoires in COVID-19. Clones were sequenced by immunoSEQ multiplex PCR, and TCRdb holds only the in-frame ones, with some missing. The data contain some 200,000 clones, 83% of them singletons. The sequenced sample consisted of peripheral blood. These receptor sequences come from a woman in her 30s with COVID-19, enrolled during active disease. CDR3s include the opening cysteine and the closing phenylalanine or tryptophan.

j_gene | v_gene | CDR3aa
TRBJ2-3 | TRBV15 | CATSSSVPSTDTQYF
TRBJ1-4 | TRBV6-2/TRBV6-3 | CASSYRTGSEKLFF
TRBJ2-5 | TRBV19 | CASSAVNFGGETQYF
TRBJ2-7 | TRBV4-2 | CASSQGTSGAYEQYF
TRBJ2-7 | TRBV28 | CASSLGLYEQYF
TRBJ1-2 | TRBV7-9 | CASSLPPGQGTRYGYTF
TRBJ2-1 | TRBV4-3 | CASSQDRGTVVTYNEQFF
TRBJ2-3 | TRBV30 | CAWSVLGSGGPTDTQYF
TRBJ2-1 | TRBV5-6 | CASSRSLGEQFF
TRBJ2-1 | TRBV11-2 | CASSLGRAGGSYNEQFF
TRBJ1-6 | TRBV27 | CASSLGRQGNSPLHF
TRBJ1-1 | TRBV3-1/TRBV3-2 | CASSLLDTEAFF
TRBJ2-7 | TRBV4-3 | CASSPAGTPYEQYF
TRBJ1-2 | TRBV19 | CASSTIQGNYGYTF
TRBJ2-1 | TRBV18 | CASSPQSGGRNEQFF
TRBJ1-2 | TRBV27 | CASSLSQGYGYTF
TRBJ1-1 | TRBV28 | CASSLRGAEAFF
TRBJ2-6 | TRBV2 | CASLQGEFSAGANVLTF
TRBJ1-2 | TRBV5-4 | CASSTPTGAGGYTF
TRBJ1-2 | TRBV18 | CASSPLGQGDYGYTF
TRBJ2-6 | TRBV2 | CASRKRELAASGANVLTF
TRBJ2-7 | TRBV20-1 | CSAPIVYEQYF
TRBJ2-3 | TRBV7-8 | CASSLGSPRQSTDTQYF
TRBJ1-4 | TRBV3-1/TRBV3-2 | CASSQATGGASTNEKLFF
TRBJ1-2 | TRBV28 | CASGRSDYGYTF
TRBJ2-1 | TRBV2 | CASSDTSRTYNEQFF
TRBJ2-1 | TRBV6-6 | CASRNRAGGPFNEQFF
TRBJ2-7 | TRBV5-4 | CASSKPGQGYYEQYF
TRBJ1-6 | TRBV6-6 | CASSYSTGVYSPLHF
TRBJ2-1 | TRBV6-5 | CASTLQVNNEQFF
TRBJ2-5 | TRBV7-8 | CASSPAASGVETQYF
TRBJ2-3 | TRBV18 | CASSRLRGTQYF
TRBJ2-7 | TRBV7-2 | CASSSRQGKPYEQYF
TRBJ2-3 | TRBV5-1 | CASSFGPRTSGRPVDSTDTQYF
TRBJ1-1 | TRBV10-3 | CAISDAQNMNTEAFF
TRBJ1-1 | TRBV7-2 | CASSPQVRSTEAFF
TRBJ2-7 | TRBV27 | CASSQQGSEQYF
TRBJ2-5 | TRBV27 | CASSGSGHYQETQYF
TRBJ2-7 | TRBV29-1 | CSVGTASYEQYF
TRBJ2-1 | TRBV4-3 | CASSQNPGLGYNEQFF
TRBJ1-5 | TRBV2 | CASSSRDRVLSGQPQHF
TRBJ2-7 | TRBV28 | CASRNQGETYEQYF
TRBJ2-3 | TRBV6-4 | CASSTTRTSTDTQYF
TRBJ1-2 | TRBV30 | CACRVGYGYTF
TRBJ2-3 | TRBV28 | CASSRGTGIQDTQYF
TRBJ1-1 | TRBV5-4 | CASSLQLDTEAFF